The clone carrying this T cell receptor (beta chain) ranks as large. Its target is not known. Findings and limits, study-wide: Tumor memory CD4+ T cell TCR gene usage was found to cluster with blood and lymph node memory CD4+ cells and with lymph node naive CD4+ cells. Tumor-infiltrating Treg TCR alpha and beta sequences overlapped most with tumor naive CD4+ T cells, then blood naive.

Adaptor-ligated barcode primers were used to amplify TRBV12-4/TRBJ1-2 clonotypes. Via MiXCR, TCRdb re-called the multiplex PCR reads, giving one row per CDR3 protein. The profile shows hundreds of distinct CDR3 sequences, about 20% of them singletons. V was pared by 6 bases and J by 10 bases, with 6 bases of the junction left unmatched. The CDR3 spans 12 residues. The sample comprised naive CD4+ T cells sorted from blood. Noted subset: naive CD4+ T cells, CD4+CD45RA+CD25-. The gene calls are TRBV12-3 or TRBV12-4 and TRBJ1-2; 9 nucleotides align to TRBD1. This TCR derives from a female donor with breast cancer. The CDR3, as DNA: TGTGCCAGCAGCCGGAGGGACAGGGACTACACCTTC. Translating gives CASSRRDRDYTF.